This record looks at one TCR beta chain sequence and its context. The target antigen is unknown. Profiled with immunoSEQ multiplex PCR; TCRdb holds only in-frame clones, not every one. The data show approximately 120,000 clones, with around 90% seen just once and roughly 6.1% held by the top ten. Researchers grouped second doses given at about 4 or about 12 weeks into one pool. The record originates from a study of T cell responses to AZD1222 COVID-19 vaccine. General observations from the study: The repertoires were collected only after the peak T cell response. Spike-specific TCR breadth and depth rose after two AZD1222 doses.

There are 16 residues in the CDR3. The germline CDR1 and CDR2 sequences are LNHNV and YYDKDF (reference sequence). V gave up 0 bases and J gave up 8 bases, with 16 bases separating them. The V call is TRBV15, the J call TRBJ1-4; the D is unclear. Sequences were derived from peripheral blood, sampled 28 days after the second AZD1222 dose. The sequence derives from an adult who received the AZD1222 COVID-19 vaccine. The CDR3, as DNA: TGTGCCACCAGCAGAGATAAGGCCGCGGAGTACGAAAAACTGTTTTTT. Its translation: CATSRDKAAEYEKLFF.